This T cell receptor (beta chain) comes out of a study of blood T cell repertoires in COVID-19. Study context: From the United States, Italy and Spain came samples of acute and convalescent COVID-19.

Cohort allocation depended upon clinical history that participants reported. Generated by immunoSEQ multiplex PCR, the TCRdb table keeps only in-frame clones and is missing some. The profile shows 250,000 to 300,000 clones, about 88% of them singletons. This clone was counted a single time. The trim removed 1 base at V and 0 bases at J, leaving 6 bases unmatched. The CDR3 is 17 residues long. Looked up from germline, CDR1 is MGHRA and CDR2 is YSYEKL. The sequencing input was PBMCs or T cells enriched from blood (not recorded which). This TCR came from a man aged 25 to 40 with acute COVID-19. The chain couples TRBV4-1 to TRBJ2-1, with 7 bases fitting TRBD2. In DNA form, the CDR3 reads TGCGCCAGCAGCCAAGGTTGGGGCGGGAGCTCCTACAATGAGCAGTTCTTC. Protein sequence: CASSQGWGGSSYNEQFF.